A single TCR beta chain is shown here with its context. CDR1 and CDR2 (germline): KGHSH, LQKENI. The CDR3 runs to 17 residues. With 1 base removed from V and 8 bases from J, the gap between germline ends came to 20 bases. This sample stems from a study of cytomegalovirus exposure and HLA in healthy donors. The study ran its PCR with 60 Vbeta and 13 Jbeta primers. TCRdb's copy holds only in-frame clones and misses some; the assay was immunoSEQ multiplex PCR. The table includes 70,000 to 90,000 clones, about 75% detected once. J is TRBJ1-4 and V is TRBV18; possible D gene TRBD1, 6 bases. Sequencing was done on a sample of PBMCs. The clonotype originates from a man aged 55 to 70 in good health and CMV-seropositive. CDR3 in amino acids: CASSPQQGSSVKEKLFF. The CDR3 bases are TGTGCCAGCTCACCACAACAGGGCTCGTCTGTGAAGGAAAAACTGTTTTTT. Full variable domain (remainder filled in from reference TRBV18 and TRBJ1-4): NAGVMQNPRHLVRRRGQEARLRCSPMKGHSHVYWYRQLPEEGLKFMVYLQKENIIDESGMPKERFSAEFPKEGPSILRIQQVVRGDSAAYFCASSPQQGSSVKEKLFFGSGTQLSVL.